The present TCR beta chain was sequenced within a study of T cell repertoires in cytomegalovirus infection (dated by TCRdb to between 2018 and 2020). Concerning the study at large: Peptide stimulations targeted recently identified HLA-C-restricted CMV epitopes, whose presentation resists viral immunomodulation, together with well-studied HLA-B-restricted epitopes. The HLA type of each donor mattered for the analysis, because public TCR beta signatures pointed to carriage of CMV infection along with the matching HLA type.

V is pruned by 2 bases and J by 0 bases, leaving 8 bases of the junction without a gene match. CDR1 and CDR2, per the germline V gene, are MNHNS and SASEGT. Reading from cysteine to phenylalanine, the CDR3 counts 17 amino acids. CDR3 DNA is the only sequence kept; it has 51 bases, read in frame from the first base. As regards this clonotype: What antigen it recognizes has not been identified. No quality values exist for individual bases; no much larger clone is one base distant.

This sample's treatment or condition label indicates: in vitro stimulation with specific CMV peptide epitopes to enrich CMV-specific T cells. TCRdb records Illumina HiSeq 1500 as the sequencer. TCRdb took the public reads, trimmed them with fastp at Q25, ran MiXCR for clone calling and kept in-frame beta chains. A single entry per CDR3 protein holds the most common genes and DNA from its merged rows. The sample table shows some 110,000 distinct CDR3 sequences, and over 30% are seen once. Of the sample, roughly 50% is held by the ten largest clones. What the research found in general, with its limitations: In both this cohort and an independent approximately 400-donor cohort, the cumulative frequency of public TCR beta family members distinguished carriers of CMV infection plus the relevant HLA type. In the ex vivo response, HLA-C-restricted CMV-specific TCR beta clonotypes were dominant, and in two of eight donors the single most frequent clonotype came from this HLA-C-restricted group.

This chain joins TRBV6-1 to TRBJ2-5; TRBD1 lines up with 8 middle nucleotides. The sequence came from a human donor in good health (CMV status not recorded). Some clones in this sample may be carry-over from other donors' samples. Sequenced here: CD8+ T cells from cultured PBMCs, sampled from culture after CMV antigen stimulation. The CDR3 is CASSETGLTGDQETQYF. The DNA sequence reads TGTGCCAGCAGTGAAACCGGACTGACAGGGGACCAAGAGACCCAGTACTTC.